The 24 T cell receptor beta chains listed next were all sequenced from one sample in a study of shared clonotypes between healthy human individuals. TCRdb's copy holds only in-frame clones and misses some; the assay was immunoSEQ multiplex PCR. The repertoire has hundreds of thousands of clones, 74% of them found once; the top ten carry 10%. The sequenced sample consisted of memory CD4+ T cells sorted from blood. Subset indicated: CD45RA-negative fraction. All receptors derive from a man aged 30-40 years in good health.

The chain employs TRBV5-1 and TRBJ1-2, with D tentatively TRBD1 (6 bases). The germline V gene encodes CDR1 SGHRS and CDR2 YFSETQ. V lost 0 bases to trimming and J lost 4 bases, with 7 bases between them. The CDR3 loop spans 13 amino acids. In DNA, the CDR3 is TGCGCCAGCAGCTTGGTGGACAGCTATGGCTACACCTTC. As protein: CASSLVDSYGYTF.

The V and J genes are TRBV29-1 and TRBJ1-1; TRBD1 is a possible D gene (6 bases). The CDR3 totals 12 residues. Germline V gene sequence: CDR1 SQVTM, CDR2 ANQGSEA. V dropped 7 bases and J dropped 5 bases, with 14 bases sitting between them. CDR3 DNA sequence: TGCAGCGGTTACCAAGGGGGGACTGAAGCTTTCTTT. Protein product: CSGYQGGTEAFF. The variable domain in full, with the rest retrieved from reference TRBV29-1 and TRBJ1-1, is SAVISQKPSRDICQRGTSLTIQCQVDSQVTMMFWYRQQPGQSLTLIATANQGSEATYESGFVIDKFPISRPNLTFSTLTVSNMSPEDSSIYLCSGYQGGTEAFFGQGTRLTVV.

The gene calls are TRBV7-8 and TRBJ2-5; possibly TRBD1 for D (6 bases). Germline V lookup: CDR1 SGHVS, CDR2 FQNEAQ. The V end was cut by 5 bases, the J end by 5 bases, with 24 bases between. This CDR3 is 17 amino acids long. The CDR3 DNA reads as TGTGCCAGCAGCGCTCGCCTGAACAGGGTACCGTGGGAGACCCAGTACTTC. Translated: CASSARLNRVPWETQYF. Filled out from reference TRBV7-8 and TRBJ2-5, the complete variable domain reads GAGVSQSPRYKVAKRGQDVALRCDPISGHVSLFWYQQALGQGPEFLTYFQNEAQLDKSGLPSDRFFAERPEGSVSTLKIQRTQQEDSAVYLCASSARLNRVPWETQYFGPGTRLLVL.

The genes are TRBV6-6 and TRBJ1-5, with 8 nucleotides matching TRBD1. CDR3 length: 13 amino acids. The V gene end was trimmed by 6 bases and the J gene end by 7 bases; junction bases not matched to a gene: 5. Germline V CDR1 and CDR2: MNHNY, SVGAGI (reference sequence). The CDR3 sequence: CASSQGAGQPQHF. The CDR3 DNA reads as TGTGCCAGCAGCCAGGGGGCTGGCCAGCCCCAGCATTTT.

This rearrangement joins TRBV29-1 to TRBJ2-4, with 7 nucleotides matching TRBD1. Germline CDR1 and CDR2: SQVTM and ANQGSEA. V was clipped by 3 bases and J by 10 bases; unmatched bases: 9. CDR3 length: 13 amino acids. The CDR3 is CSVEERQGEIQYF. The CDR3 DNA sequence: TGCAGCGTTGAGGAACGGCAGGGGGAGATTCAGTACTTC.

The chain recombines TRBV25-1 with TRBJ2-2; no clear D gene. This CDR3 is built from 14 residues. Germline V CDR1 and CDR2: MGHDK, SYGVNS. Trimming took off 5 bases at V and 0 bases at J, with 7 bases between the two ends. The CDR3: CASSSVTNTGELFF. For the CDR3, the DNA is TGTGCCAGCAGTTCCGTAACGAACACCGGGGAGCTGTTTTTT.

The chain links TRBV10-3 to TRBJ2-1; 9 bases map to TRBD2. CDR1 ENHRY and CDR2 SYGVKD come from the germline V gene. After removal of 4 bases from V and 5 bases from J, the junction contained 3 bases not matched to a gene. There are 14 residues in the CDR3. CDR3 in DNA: TGTGCCATCAGTGGCGGGAGGGCCGACAATGAGCAGTTCTTC. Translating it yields CAISGGRADNEQFF.

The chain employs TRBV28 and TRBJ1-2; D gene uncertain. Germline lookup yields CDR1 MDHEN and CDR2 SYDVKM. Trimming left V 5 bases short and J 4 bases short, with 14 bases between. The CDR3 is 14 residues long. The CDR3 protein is CASSPPQASYGYTF. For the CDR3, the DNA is TGTGCCAGCAGTCCCCCGCAGGCTTCCTATGGCTACACCTTC.

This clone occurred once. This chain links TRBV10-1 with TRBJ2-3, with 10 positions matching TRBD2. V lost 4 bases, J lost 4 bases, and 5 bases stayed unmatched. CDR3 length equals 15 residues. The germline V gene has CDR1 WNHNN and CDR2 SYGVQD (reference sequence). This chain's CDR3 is CASSGLAGESDTQYF. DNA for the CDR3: TGCGCCAGCAGTGGGCTAGCGGGAGAGTCAGATACGCAGTATTTT.

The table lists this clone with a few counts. CDR3 coding DNA: TGTGCCAGCACTCAAGCGGGGACTCCTAGCTCCTACAATGAGCAGTTCTTC. Translating gives CASTQAGTPSSYNEQFF. This chain joins TRBV28 and TRBJ2-1, with 7 bases fitting TRBD2. The junction had 12 bases not matched to a gene; V was cut back by 7 bases and J by 0 bases. Germline V gene lookup returns CDR1 MDHEN and CDR2 SYDVKM. There are 17 residues in the CDR3.

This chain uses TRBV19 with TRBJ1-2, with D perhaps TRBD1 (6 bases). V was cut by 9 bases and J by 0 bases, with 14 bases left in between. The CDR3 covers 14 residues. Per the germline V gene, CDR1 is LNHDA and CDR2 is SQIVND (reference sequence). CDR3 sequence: CASSRGATNYGYTF. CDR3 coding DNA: TGTGCCAGCTCTAGGGGGGCCACTAACTATGGCTACACCTTC.

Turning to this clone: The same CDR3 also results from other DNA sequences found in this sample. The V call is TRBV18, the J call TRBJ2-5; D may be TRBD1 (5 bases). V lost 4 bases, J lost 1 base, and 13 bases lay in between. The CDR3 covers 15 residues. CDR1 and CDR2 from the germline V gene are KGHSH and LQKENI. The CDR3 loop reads CASSQEGVPQETQYF. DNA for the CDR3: TGTGCCAGCTCACAGGAAGGGGTCCCCCAAGAGACCCAGTACTTC. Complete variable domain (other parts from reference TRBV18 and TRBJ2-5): NAGVMQNPRHLVRRRGQEARLRCSPMKGHSHVYWYRQLPEEGLKFMVYLQKENIIDESGMPKERFSAEFPKEGPSILRIQQVVRGDSAAYFCASSQEGVPQETQYFGPGTRLLVL.

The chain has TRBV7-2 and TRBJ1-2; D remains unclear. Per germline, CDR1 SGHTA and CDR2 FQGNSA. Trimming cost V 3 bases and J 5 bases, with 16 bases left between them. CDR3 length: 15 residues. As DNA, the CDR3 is TGTGCCAGCAGCTTCGGAGTTGTCGGGAGTTATGGCTACACCTTC. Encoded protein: CASSFGVVGSYGYTF.

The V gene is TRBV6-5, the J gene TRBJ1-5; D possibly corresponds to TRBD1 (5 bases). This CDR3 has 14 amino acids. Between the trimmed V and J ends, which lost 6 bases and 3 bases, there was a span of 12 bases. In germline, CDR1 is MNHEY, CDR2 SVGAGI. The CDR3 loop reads CASSRGPYNQPQHF. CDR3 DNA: TGTGCCAGCAGCCGGGGACCCTACAATCAGCCCCAGCATTTT.

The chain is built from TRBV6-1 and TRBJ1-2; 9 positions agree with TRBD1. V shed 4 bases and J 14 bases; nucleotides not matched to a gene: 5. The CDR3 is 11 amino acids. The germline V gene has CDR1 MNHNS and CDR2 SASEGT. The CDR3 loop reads CASSVGTGWTF. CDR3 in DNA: TGTGCCAGCAGTGTTGGGACAGGGTGGACCTTC.

The CDR3 protein is CASTDRYQETQYF. The DNA of the CDR3 is TGTGCCAGCACCGACAGGTACCAAGAGACCCAGTACTTC. The chain uses TRBV2 and TRBJ2-5; the D gene is possibly TRBD1 (6 bases). The CDR3 is made up of 13 amino acids. Per germline, CDR1 SNHLY and CDR2 FYNNEI. The ends were cut back, 7 bases at V and 0 bases at J, with 9 bases in the middle. Full variable domain (remainder filled in from reference TRBV2 and TRBJ2-5): EPEVTQTPSHQVTQMGQEVILRCVPISNHLYFYWYRQILGQKVEFLVSFYNNEISEKSEIFDDQFSVERPDGSNFTLKIRSTKLEDSAMYFCASTDRYQETQYFGPGTRLLVL.

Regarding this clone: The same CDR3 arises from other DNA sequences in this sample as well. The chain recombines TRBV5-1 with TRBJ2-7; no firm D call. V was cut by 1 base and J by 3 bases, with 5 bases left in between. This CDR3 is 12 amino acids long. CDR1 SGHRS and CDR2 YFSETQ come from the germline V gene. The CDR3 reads CASSLSGYEQYF. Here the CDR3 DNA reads TGCGCCAGCAGCTTGTCCGGCTACGAGCAGTACTTC.

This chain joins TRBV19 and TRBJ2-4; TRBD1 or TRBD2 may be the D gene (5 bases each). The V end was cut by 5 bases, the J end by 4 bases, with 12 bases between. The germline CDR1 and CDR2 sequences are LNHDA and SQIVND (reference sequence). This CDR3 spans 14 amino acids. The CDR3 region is CASSPGTEKNIQYF. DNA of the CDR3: TGTGCCAGTAGTCCGGGGACGGAAAAAAACATTCAGTACTTC.

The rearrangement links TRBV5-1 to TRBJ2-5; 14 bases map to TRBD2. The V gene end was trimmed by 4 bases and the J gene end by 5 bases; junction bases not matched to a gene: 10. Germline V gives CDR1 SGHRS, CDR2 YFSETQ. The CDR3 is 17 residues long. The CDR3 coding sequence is TGCGCCAGCAGCCCCGGGACTAGCGGGAGTTTGCGGGAGACCCAGTACTTC. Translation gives CASSPGTSGSLRETQYF.

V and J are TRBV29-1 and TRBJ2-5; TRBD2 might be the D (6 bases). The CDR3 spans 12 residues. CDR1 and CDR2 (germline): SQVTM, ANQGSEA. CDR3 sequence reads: CSEREEGETQYF. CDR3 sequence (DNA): TGCAGTGAGAGGGAGGAGGGAGAGACCCAGTACTTC.

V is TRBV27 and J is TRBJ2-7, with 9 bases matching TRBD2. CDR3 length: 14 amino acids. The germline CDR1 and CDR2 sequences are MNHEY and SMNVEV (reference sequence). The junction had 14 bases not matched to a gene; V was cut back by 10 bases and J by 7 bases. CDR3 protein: CAIHRVSGSYEQYF. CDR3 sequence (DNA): TGTGCCATCCACCGTGTTAGCGGGAGTTATGAGCAGTACTTC.

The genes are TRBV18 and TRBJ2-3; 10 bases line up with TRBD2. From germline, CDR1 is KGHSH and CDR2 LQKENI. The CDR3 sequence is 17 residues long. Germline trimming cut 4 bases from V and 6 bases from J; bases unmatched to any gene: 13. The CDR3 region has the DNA TGTGCCAGCTCACGACGGACTAGCGGCGGGGCGAGCGATACGCAGTATTTT. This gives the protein CASSRRTSGGASDTQYF.

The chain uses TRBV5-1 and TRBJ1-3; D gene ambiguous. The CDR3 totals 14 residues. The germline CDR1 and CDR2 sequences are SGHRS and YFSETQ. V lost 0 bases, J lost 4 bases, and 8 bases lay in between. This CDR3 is CASSLGSRGNTIYF. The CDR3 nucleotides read TGCGCCAGCAGCTTGGGATCGAGGGGAAACACCATATATTTT. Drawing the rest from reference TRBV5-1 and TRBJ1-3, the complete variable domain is KAGVTQTPRYLIKTRGQQVTLSCSPISGHRSVSWYQQTPGQGLQFLFEYFSETQRNKGNFPGRFSGRQFSNSRSEMNVSTLELGDSALYLCASSLGSRGNTIYFGEGSWLTVV.

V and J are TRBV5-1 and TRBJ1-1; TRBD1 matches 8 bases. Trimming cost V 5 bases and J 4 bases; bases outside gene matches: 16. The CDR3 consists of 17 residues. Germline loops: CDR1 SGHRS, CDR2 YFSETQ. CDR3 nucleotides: TGCGCCAGCAGAGACGGACAGGGAGTTAGTCGGGGCACTGAAGCTTTCTTT. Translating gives CASRDGQGVSRGTEAFF.